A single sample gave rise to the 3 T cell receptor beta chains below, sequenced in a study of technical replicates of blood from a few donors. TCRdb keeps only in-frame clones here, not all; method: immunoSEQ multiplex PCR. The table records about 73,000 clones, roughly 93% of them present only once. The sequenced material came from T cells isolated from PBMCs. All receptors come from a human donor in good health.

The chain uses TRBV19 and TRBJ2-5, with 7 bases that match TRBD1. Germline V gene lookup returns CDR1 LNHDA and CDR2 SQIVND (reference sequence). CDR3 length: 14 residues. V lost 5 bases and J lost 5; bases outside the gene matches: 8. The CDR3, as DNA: TGTGCCAGTAGTCCGACAGGGTTGCGGGAGACCCAGTACTTC. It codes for CASSPTGLRETQYF.

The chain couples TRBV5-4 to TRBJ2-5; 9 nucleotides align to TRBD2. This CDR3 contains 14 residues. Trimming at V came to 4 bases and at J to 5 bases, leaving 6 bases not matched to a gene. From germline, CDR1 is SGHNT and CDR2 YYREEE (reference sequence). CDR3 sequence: CASSQSGGFETQYF. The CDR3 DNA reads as TGTGCCAGCAGCCAAAGCGGGGGGTTCGAGACCCAGTACTTC.

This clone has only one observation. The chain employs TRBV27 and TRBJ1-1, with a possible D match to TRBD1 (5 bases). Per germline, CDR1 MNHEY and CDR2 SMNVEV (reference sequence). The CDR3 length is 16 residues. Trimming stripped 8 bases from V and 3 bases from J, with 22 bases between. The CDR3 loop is CASRGSRGPRDTEAFF. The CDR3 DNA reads TGTGCCAGCCGAGGCTCAAGGGGCCCAAGGGACACTGAAGCTTTCTTT.